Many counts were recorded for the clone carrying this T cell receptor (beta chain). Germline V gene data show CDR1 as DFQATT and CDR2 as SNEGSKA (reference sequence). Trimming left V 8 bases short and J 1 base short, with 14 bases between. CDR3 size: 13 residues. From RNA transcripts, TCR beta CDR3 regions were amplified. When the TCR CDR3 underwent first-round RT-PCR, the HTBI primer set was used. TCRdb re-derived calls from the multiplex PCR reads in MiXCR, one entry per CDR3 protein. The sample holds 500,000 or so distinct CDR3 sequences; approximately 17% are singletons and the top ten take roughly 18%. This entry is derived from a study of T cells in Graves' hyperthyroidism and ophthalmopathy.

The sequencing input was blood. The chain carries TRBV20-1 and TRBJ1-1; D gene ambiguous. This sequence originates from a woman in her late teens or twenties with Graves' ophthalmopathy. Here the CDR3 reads CSTTVPGNTEAFF. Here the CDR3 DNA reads TGCAGTACTACAGTGCCGGGGAACACTGAAGCTTTCTTT.